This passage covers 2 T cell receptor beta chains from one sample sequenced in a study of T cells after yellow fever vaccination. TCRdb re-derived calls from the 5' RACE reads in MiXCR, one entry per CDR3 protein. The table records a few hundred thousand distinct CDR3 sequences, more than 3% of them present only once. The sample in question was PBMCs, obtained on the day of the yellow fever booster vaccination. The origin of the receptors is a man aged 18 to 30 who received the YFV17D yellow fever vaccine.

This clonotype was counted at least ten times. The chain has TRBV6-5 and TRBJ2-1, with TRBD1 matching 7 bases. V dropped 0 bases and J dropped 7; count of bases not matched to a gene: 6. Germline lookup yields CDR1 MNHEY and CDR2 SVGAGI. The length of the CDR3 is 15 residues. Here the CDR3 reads CASSYSTGRRNEQFF. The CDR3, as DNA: TGTGCCAGCAGTTACTCGACAGGGCGGAGGAATGAGCAGTTCTTC.

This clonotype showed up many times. CDR3 sequence (DNA): TGTGCCAGCAGTTACTCGAGCAGGGATGGCTACACCTTC. Translated, it gives CASSYSSRDGYTF. The J gene is TRBJ1-2, the V gene TRBV6-5, with a tentative D call TRBD1 (5 bases). Trimming took off 0 bases at V and 6 bases at J, with 8 bases between the two ends. This CDR3 comprises 13 residues. CDR1 is MNHEY, CDR2 SVGAGI, per germline.